Below are 3 T cell receptor beta chains sequenced from a single sample in a study of T cells after yellow fever vaccination. One entry per CDR3 protein, called by TCRdb with MiXCR from the 5' RACE reads. The profile shows about 260,000 distinct CDR3 sequences, about 5% of them singletons. Sequenced here: CD4+ T cells sorted from PBMCs, sampled on the day of the yellow fever booster vaccination. Source of these receptors: a man between 18 and 35 years old who received the YFV17D yellow fever vaccine.

J is TRBJ2-7 and V is TRBV5-4; TRBD2 is a possible D gene (5 bases). V was clipped by 4 bases and J by 1 base, with 15 bases between them. Germline V gene sequence: CDR1 SGHNT, CDR2 YYREEE (reference sequence). CDR3 length: 15 residues. For the CDR3, the DNA is TGTGCCAGCAGCGGAGGCGGGCCCGGATCCTACGAGCAGTACGTC. Its translation is CASSGGGPGSYEQYV.

This clonotype has a handful of counts. The J gene is TRBJ2-1, the V gene TRBV4-1; 9 nucleotides agree with TRBD2. V gave up 6 bases and J gave up 4 bases; unmatched junction bases: 10. The CDR3 length is 16 residues. Germline V lookup: CDR1 MGHRA, CDR2 YSYEKL. CDR3 nucleotides: TGCGCCAGCAGTCTCGGGCTAGCGGGGAAATACAATGAGCAGTTCTTC. Translation: CASSLGLAGKYNEQFF.

J is TRBJ2-1 and V is TRBV9, with a weak D call TRBD2 (6 bases). Germline loops: CDR1 SGDLS, CDR2 YYNGEE. The CDR3 runs to 16 residues. Trimming pared 0 bases from V and 2 bases from J, leaving 12 bases between. The CDR3: CASSVDPGVTYNEQFF. Written as DNA, the CDR3 is TGTGCCAGCAGCGTAGATCCGGGGGTGACCTACAATGAGCAGTTCTTC.